This entry lists 27 T cell receptor beta chains sequenced from one sample in a study of human T cells and chemical hapten exposure. Individual cDNA molecules received unique molecular identifiers in the library. TCRdb re-called the reads through MiXCR, storing one row per CDR3 protein. Of about 120,000 distinct CDR3 sequences detected, 6.5% to 10% appear once; the ten largest clones hold approximately 1.4%. The starting material, unfractionated whole blood, was used for total RNA extraction. What was sequenced was whole blood. The receptors originated from a human donor in good health. Some clones in this sample may be carry-over from other donors' samples.

Many counts were recorded for this clonotype. The gene calls are TRBV29-1 and TRBJ1-1; D unclear. V was shortened by 2 bases and J by 1 base, with 14 bases between the two germline ends. Germline CDR1 SQVTM, CDR2 ANQGSEA. The CDR3 loop spans 15 amino acids. CDR3 residues: CSVEHPRRSNTEAFF. The CDR3 DNA reads TGCAGCGTTGAACACCCCCGGAGGTCGAACACTGAAGCTTTCTTT. Filled out from reference TRBV29-1 and TRBJ1-1, the complete variable domain reads SAVISQKPSRDICQRGTSLTIQCQVDSQVTMMFWYRQQPGQSLTLIATANQGSEATYESGFVIDKFPISRPNLTFSTLTVSNMSPEDSSIYLCSVEHPRRSNTEAFFGQGTRLTVV.

V is TRBV11-1 and J is TRBJ2-5; D not certain. The CDR3 totals 14 residues. CDR1 is SGHAT and CDR2 is FQDESV in the germline V gene (reference sequence). V shed 6 bases and J shed 6 bases, with 17 bases lying between them. This CDR3 is CASSHKGITKTQYF. The CDR3 DNA follows: TGTGCCAGCAGTCATAAGGGAATAACTAAGACCCAGTACTTC.

In this sample, this clonotype turned up many times. This sequence joins TRBV20-1 and TRBJ1-1; D unresolved. The germline V gene encodes CDR1 DFQATT and CDR2 SNEGSKA (reference sequence). V lost 3 bases, J lost 2 bases, and 10 bases lay in between. This CDR3 comprises 13 residues. CDR3 coding DNA: TGCAGTGCTAGTAACGGGTCCAACACTGAAGCTTTCTTT. As protein: CSASNGSNTEAFF.

The sample holds many counts of this clonotype. The chain carries TRBV6-2 or TRBV6-3 and TRBJ2-2; D perhaps matches TRBD1 (5 bases). CDR1 and CDR2 from the germline V gene are MNHEY and SVGEGT. V lost 7 bases, J lost 11 bases, and 23 bases lay in between. The CDR3 length is 15 residues. This chain's CDR3 is CASTVTPRTSSELFF. For the CDR3, the DNA is TGTGCCAGCACCGTAACACCGAGGACATCTTCCGAGCTGTTTTTT.

This clonotype was found many times. The chain is built from TRBV12-3 or TRBV12-4 and TRBJ1-1, with 8 bases identical to TRBD1. CDR3 length: 19 residues. V was pared by 10 bases and J by 4 bases, with 26 bases of the junction left unmatched. CDR3 nucleotides: TGTGCCACCAGCTGGGGCCGCCTGTCCAGGGGGCACGGGGGCACTGAAGCTTTCTTT. Residues: CATSWGRLSRGHGGTEAFF.

This clonotype was detected many times. The chain uses TRBV20-1 and TRBJ1-5, with D uncertain. Per germline, CDR1 DFQATT and CDR2 SNEGSKA (reference sequence). The germline V and J ends were trimmed by 3 bases and 0 bases, with 9 bases remaining between them. This CDR3 comprises 14 residues. The CDR3 DNA reads as TGCAGTGCTAGCATAGGAGATAGCAATCAGCCCCAGCATTTT. Its translation: CSASIGDSNQPQHF.

This clonotype appeared many times. An end of the junction differs from the germline gene, which may be a read error. V usage is TRBV7-8 and J usage is TRBJ2-1, with 7 bases that match TRBD2. The CDR3 consists of 13 residues. From germline, CDR1 is SGHVS and CDR2 FQNEAQ. The CDR3: CASSIEAGNERFF. DNA of the CDR3: TGTGCCAGCAGCATAGAAGCGGGGAATGAGCGGTTCTTC.

Comments on this clonotype: A read error may explain this, as a much larger clone is one base away. The chain uses TRBV25-1 and TRBJ1-2, with 9 nucleotides matching TRBD1. Germline V gene lookup returns CDR1 MGHDK and CDR2 SYGVNS. Trimming cost V 5 bases and J 7 bases; bases outside gene matches: 11. The CDR3 consists of 15 residues. CDR3 nucleotide sequence: TGTGCCAGCAGTAACCTGGACAGGGGCGCAGGTGGCTACACCTTC. It yields the protein CASSNLDRGAGGYTF.

This clonotype was counted only a few times. The gene calls are TRBV11-2 and TRBJ2-7, with a possible D match to TRBD2 (7 bases). CDR3 length: 16 amino acids. Germline CDR1 reads SGHAT; CDR2 reads FQNNGV. Trimming stripped 2 bases from V and 1 base from J, with 15 bases between. DNA for the CDR3: TGTGCCAGCAGCTTATATCCCCGGGGGGCGTCCTACGAGCAGTACTTC. Its translation: CASSLYPRGASYEQYF. Supplemented by reference TRBV11-2 and TRBJ2-7, the full variable domain reads EAGVAQSPRYKIIEKRQSVAFWCNPISGHATLYWYQQILGQGPKLLIQFQNNGVVDDSQLPKDRFSAERLKGVDSTLKIQPAKLEDSAVYLCASSLYPRGASYEQYFGPGTRLTVT.

This chain joins TRBV6-2 or TRBV6-3 and TRBJ2-3; D possibly corresponds to TRBD2 (6 bases). The CDR3 runs 14 residues. Germline-derived CDR1 and CDR2 are MNHEY and SVGEGT. The V end was cut by 2 bases, the J end by 2 bases, with 8 bases between. The CDR3 is CASSYRTNTDTQYF. CDR3 nucleotide sequence: TGTGCCAGCAGTTACAGGACTAACACAGATACGCAGTATTTT.

This clonotype showed up just a few times. J is TRBJ2-7 and V is TRBV6-6; D is unclear. The CDR3 loop spans 13 amino acids. Trimming left V 2 bases short and J 5 bases short, with 10 bases between. Per germline, CDR1 MNHNY and CDR2 SVGAGI (reference sequence). CDR3 protein: CASSYGSSHEQYF. In DNA form, the CDR3 reads TGTGCCAGCAGTTACGGGTCATCCCACGAGCAGTACTTC.

This clonotype was counted many times. The chain has TRBV3-1 and TRBJ1-1; the match to TRBD1 covers 8 bases. V was clipped by 5 bases and J by 8 bases; unmatched bases: 13. The germline CDR1 and CDR2 sequences are LGHDT and YNNKEL (reference sequence). This CDR3 contains 15 residues. CDR3 sequence (DNA): TGTGCCAGCAGCTCCCGCCGGGACAGGAGGGGGGAAGCTTTCTTT. Protein product: CASSSRRDRRGEAFF.

The V call is TRBV4-1, the J call TRBJ2-1; either TRBD1 or TRBD2 may supply D (5 bases each). Germline V gene data show CDR1 as MGHRA and CDR2 as YSYEKL. The CDR3 length is 12 residues. V dropped 4 bases and J dropped 9 bases, with 10 bases sitting between them. The CDR3 DNA follows: TGCGCCAGCAGCCTAGGGACGGGTGAGCAGTTCTTC. Protein product: CASSLGTGEQFF.

This chain connects TRBV5-4 to TRBJ1-4; 7 nucleotides line up with TRBD1. There are 15 residues in the CDR3. The V segment lost 4 bases and the J segment 3 bases; nucleotides outside the gene matches: 6. The germline V gene encodes CDR1 SGHNT and CDR2 YYREEE (reference sequence). CDR3 DNA sequence: TGTGCCAGCAGCCAAGGACAGGCTTCTAATGAAAAACTGTTTTTT. Translating gives CASSQGQASNEKLFF.

This clonotype was observed at least ten times. This chain links TRBV19 with TRBJ1-1; D gene ambiguous. The CDR3 has 16 amino acids. Per germline, CDR1 LNHDA and CDR2 SQIVND (reference sequence). V was shortened by 1 base and J by 4 bases, with 16 bases between the two germline ends. CDR3 DNA: TGTGCCAGTAGTATAGTGCCCCAGGCTCGGAGCACTGAAGCTTTCTTT. Protein: CASSIVPQARSTEAFF.

This clonotype showed up just a few times. The chain is built from TRBV12-3 or TRBV12-4 and TRBJ1-6; TRBD1 aligns across 7 bases. Germline trimming cut 3 bases from V and 7 bases from J; bases unmatched to any gene: 6. This CDR3 contains 15 residues. The chain's CDR3 is CASSLRTGGNSPLHF. The CDR3 DNA reads TGTGCCAGCAGTTTGAGGACAGGAGGCAATTCACCCCTCCACTTT.

In this sample, this clonotype turned up many times. J is TRBJ2-3 and V is TRBV5-6; 8 positions agree with TRBD1. Germline V gene lookup returns CDR1 SGHDT and CDR2 YYEEEE. CDR3 length equals 17 residues. After removal of 0 bases from V and 3 bases from J, the junction contained 9 bases not matched to a gene. The CDR3 DNA follows: TGTGCCAGCAGCTTGGAGGGCAGGGGGCTCAGTACAGATACGCAGTATTTT. Protein product: CASSLEGRGLSTDTQYF.

Many counts were recorded for this clonotype. The chain uses TRBV11-2 and TRBJ1-2, with TRBD1 matching over 8 bases. The length of the CDR3 is 13 residues. V was pared by 0 bases and J by 6 bases, with 0 bases of the junction left unmatched. Looked up from germline, CDR1 is SGHAT and CDR2 is FQNNGV. The CDR3 is CASSLDRGHGYTF. The CDR3 bases are TGTGCCAGCAGCTTAGACAGGGGGCATGGCTACACCTTC.

Ten or more counts support this clonotype. The chain combines TRBV6-5 with TRBJ1-1; tentative D call: TRBD1 (5 bases). The CDR3 is made up of 14 amino acids. The germline CDR1 and CDR2 sequences are MNHEY and SVGAGI. The V end was cut by 5 bases, the J end by 0 bases, with 10 bases between. The CDR3 loop reads CASSTRGVNTEAFF. CDR3 sequence (DNA): TGTGCCAGCAGTACTAGAGGGGTGAACACTGAAGCTTTCTTT.

This chain uses TRBV11-2 with TRBJ2-2; TRBD1 matches at 9 bases. This CDR3 has 17 residues. J gave up 7 bases and V 1 base, and 10 bases lay outside the gene matches. Germline V lookup: CDR1 SGHAT, CDR2 FQNNGV. CDR3 sequence (DNA): TGTGCCAGCAGCTTAGGAGGGACAGGGACTACCTACGGGGAGCTGTTTTTT. This encodes CASSLGGTGTTYGELFF.

The chain carries TRBV15 and TRBJ1-1; D ambiguous. CDR3 size: 14 residues. CDR1 is LNHNV and CDR2 is YYDKDF in the germline V gene (reference sequence). Deletions cut 0 bases from V and 2 bases from J, with 7 bases between. CDR3: CATSRDRRNTEAFF. The CDR3, as DNA: TGTGCCACCAGCAGAGACAGGCGTAACACTGAAGCTTTCTTT.

V gene TRBV12-5 combines with J gene TRBJ1-4; D unresolved. Trimming pared 2 bases from V and 0 bases from J, leaving 7 bases between. This CDR3 is 15 amino acids long. Germline CDR1 is LGHNT and CDR2 is FRNRAP. The CDR3 DNA follows: TGTGCTAGTGGTTTGAGCCAGTCAACTAATGAAAAACTGTTTTTT. Its protein product is CASGLSQSTNEKLFF. Full variable domain (outside the CDR3, taken from reference TRBV12-5 and TRBJ1-4): DARVTQTPRHKVTEMGQEVTMRCQPILGHNTVFWYRQTMMQGLELLAYFRNRAPLDDSGMPKDRFSAEMPDATLATLKIQPSEPRDSAVYFCASGLSQSTNEKLFFGSGTQLSVL.

In the case of this clonotype: A read error is possible here, since a much larger clone lies one base away. This sequence joins TRBV10-3 and TRBJ2-7; 11 nucleotides line up with TRBD2. Looked up from germline, CDR1 is ENHRY and CDR2 is SYGVKD. V lost 0 bases, J lost 6 bases, and 10 bases stayed unmatched. This CDR3 has 17 amino acids. CDR3 in amino acids: CAISESNGLAGGTEQYF. The CDR3, as DNA: TGTGCCATCAGTGAGTCAAACGGCCTAGCGGGAGGAACCGAGCAGTACTTC.

This clonotype was found a few times. The rearrangement links TRBV12-3 or TRBV12-4 to TRBJ2-6; no definite D call. Trimming shortened V by 7 bases and J by 0 bases, and 7 bases separated the two germline ends. This CDR3 region has 14 residues. The CDR3 nucleotides read TGTGCCAGCACCAAGAGCTCTGGGGCCAACGTCCTGACTTTC. This gives the protein CASTKSSGANVLTF.

The V call is TRBV18, the J call TRBJ2-1, with TRBD1 matching over 9 bases. The J segment lost 7 bases and the V segment lost 4 bases, leaving 11 bases of the junction unmatched. CDR1 and CDR2 (germline): KGHSH, LQKENI. The CDR3 is 16 residues long. CDR3 coding DNA: TGTGCCAGCTCACAACCGGGACAGGGCGACTATAATGAGCAGTTCTTC. It translates to CASSQPGQGDYNEQFF. Together with reference TRBV18 and TRBJ2-1, the CDR3 gives the full variable domain: NAGVMQNPRHLVRRRGQEARLRCSPMKGHSHVYWYRQLPEEGLKFMVYLQKENIIDESGMPKERFSAEFPKEGPSILRIQQVVRGDSAAYFCASSQPGQGDYNEQFFGPGTRLTVL.

This clonotype has more than one count but fewer than ten. V gene TRBV5-4 combines with J gene TRBJ2-6, with 7 nucleotides matching TRBD1. The CDR3 loop spans 17 amino acids. Germline trimming cut 3 bases from V and 0 bases from J; bases unmatched to any gene: 6. Per germline, CDR1 SGHNT and CDR2 YYREEE (reference sequence). The CDR3 protein is CASSSRDSVSGANVLTF. DNA for the CDR3: TGTGCCAGCAGCTCGAGGGACAGTGTCTCTGGGGCCAACGTCCTGACTTTC. Drawing the rest from reference TRBV5-4 and TRBJ2-6, the complete variable domain is ETGVTQSPTHLIKTRGQQVTLRCSSQSGHNTVSWYQQALGQGPQFIFQYYREEENGRGNFPPRFSGLQFPNYSSELNVNALELDDSALYLCASSSRDSVSGANVLTFGAGSRLTVL.

This clonotype was detected only a few times. This chain links TRBV14 with TRBJ2-7; D is unresolved. CDR3 length: 15 residues. V was cut by 2 bases and J by 0 bases, with 11 bases left in between. CDR1 and CDR2 (germline): SGHDN, FVKESK. The CDR3 DNA reads as TGTGCCAGCAGCCAAAGGGCCACAATCTCCTACGAGCAGTACTTC. This encodes CASSQRATISYEQYF.